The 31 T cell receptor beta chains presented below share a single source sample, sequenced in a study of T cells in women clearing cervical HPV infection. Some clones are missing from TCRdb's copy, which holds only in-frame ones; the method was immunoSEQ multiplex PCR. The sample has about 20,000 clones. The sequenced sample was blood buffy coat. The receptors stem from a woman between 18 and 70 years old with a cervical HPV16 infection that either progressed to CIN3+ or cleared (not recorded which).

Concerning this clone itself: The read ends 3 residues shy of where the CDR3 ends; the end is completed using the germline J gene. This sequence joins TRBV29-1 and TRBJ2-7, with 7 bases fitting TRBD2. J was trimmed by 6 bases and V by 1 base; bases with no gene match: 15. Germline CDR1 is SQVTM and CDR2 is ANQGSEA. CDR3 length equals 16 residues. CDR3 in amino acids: CSVEGGPRRERSEQYF. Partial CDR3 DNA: TGCAGCGTTGAAGGTGGCCCCAGGCGGGAGAGATCCGAG.

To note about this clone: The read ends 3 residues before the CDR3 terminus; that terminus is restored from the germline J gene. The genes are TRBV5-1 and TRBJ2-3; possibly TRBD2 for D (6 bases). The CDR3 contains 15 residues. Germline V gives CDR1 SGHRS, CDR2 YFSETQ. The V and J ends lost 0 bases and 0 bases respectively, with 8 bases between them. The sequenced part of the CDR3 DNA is TGCGCCAGCAGCTTGGGTGGGACTAGCACAGATACG. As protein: CASSLGGTSTDT. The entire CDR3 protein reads CASSLGGTSTDTQYF.

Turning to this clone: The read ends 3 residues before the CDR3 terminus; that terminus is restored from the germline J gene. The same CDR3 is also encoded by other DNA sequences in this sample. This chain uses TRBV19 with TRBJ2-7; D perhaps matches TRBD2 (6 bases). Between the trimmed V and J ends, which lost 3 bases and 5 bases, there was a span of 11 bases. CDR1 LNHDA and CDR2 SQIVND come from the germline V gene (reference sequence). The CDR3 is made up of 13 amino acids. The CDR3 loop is CASSMAGNNEQYF. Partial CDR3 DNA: TGTGCCAGTAGTATGGCGGGAAACAACGAG.

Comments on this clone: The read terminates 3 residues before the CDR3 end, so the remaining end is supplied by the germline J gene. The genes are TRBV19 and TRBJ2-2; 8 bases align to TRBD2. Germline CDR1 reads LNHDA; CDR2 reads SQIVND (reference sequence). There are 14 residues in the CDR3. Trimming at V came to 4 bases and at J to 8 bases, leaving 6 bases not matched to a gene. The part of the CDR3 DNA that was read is TGTGCCAGTAGTACGTCTAGCGGGTGGGGGGAG. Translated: CASSTSSGWGE. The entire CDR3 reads CASSTSSGWGELFF.

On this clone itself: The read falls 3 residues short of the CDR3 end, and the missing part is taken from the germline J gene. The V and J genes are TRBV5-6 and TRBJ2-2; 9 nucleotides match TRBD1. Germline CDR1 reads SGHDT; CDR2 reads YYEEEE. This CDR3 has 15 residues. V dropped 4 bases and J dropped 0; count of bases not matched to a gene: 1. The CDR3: CASSRDRANTGELFF. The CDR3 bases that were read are TGTGCCAGCAGCCGGGACAGGGCGAACACCGGGGAG.

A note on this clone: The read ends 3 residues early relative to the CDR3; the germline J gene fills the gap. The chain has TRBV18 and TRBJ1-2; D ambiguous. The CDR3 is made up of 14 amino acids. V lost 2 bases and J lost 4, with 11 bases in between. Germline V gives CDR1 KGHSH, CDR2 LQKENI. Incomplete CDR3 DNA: TGTGCCAGCTCACCATCCGGGGTTGGCTATGGC. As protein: CASSPSGVGYG. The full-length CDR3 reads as CASSPSGVGYGYTF.

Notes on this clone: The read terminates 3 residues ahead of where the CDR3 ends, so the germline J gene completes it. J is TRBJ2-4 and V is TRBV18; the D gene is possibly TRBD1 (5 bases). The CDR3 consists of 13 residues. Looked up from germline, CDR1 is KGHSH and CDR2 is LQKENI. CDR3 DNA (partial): TGTGCCAGCTCACCATGGGGCCCCTATGGT. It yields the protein CASSPWGPYG. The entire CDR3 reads CASSPWGPYGQYF. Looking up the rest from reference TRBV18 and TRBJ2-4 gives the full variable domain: NAGVMQNPRHLVRRRGQEARLRCSPMKGHSHVYWYRQLPEEGLKFMVYLQKENIIDESGMPKERFSAEFPKEGPSILRIQQVVRGDSAAYFCASSPWGPYGQYFGAGTRLSVL.

The CDR3 region is CASSFLAGGNREQYF. CDR3 DNA (partial): TGTGCCAGTAGTTTCCTAGCGGGAGGTAATCGCGAG. The chain carries TRBV19 and TRBJ2-7, with 11 positions matching TRBD2. The read stops 3 residues short of the end of the CDR3; the missing end is completed from the germline J gene. Germline CDR1 and CDR2: LNHDA and SQIVND (reference sequence). The CDR3 covers 15 residues. The V segment lost 5 bases and the J segment 6 bases; nucleotides outside the gene matches: 9.

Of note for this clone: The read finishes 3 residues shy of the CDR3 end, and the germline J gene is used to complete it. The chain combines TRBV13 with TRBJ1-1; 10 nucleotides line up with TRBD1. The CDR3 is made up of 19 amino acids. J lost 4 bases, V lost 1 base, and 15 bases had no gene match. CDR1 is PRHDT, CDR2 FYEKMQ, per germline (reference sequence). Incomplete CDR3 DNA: TGTGCCAGCAGCTTAGTATACGGGGACAGGGGAAGGTGGGGCACTGAA. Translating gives CASSLVYGDRGRWGTE. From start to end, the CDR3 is CASSLVYGDRGRWGTEAFF.

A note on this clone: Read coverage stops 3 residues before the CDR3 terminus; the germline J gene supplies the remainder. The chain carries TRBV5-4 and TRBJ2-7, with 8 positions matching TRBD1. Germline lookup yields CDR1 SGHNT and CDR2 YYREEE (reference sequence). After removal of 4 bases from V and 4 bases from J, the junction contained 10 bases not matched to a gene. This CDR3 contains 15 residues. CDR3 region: CASSTKGTGYYEQYF. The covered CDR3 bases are TGTGCCAGCAGCACCAAAGGGACAGGTTATTACGAG. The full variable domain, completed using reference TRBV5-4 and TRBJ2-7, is ETGVTQSPTHLIKTRGQQVTLRCSSQSGHNTVSWYQQALGQGPQFIFQYYREEENGRGNFPPRFSGLQFPNYSSELNVNALELDDSALYLCASSTKGTGYYEQYFGPGTRLTVT.

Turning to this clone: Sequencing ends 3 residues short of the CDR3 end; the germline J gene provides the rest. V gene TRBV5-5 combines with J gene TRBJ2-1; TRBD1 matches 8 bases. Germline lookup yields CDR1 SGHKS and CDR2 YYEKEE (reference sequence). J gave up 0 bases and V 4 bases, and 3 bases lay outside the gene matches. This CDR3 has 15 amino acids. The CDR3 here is CASSRTGSSYNEQFF. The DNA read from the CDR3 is TGTGCCAGCAGCAGGACAGGGAGCTCCTACAATGAG. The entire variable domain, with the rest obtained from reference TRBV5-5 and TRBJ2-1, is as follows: DAGVTQSPTHLIKTRGQQVTLRCSPISGHKSVSWYQQVLGQGPQFIFQYYEKEERGRGNFPDRFSARQFPNYSSELNVNALLLGDSALYLCASSRTGSSYNEQFFGPGTRLTVL.

The covered CDR3 bases are TGTGCCAGCAGCTTTATAGCGCGCGAC. Translation: CASSFIARD. The whole CDR3 reads CASSFIARDYTF. The chain carries TRBV7-6 and TRBJ1-2; no reliable D call. The CDR3 is cut off 3 residues early in the read; its end comes from the germline J gene. Per germline, CDR1 SGHVS and CDR2 FNYEAQ. This CDR3 has 12 residues.

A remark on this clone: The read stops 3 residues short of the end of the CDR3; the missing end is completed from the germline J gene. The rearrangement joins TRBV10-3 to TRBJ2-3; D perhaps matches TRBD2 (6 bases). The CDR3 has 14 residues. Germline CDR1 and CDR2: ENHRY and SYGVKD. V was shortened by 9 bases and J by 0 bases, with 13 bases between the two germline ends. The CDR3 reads CAILDGTSTDTQYF. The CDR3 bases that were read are TGTGCCATTCTCGACGGGACTAGCACAGATACG.

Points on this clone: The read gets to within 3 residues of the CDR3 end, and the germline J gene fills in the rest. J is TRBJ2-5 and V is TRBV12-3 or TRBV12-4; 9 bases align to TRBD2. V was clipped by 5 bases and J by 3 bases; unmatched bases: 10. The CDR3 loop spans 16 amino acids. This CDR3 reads CASSLGRTSAEETQYF. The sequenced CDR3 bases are TGTGCCAGCAGTCTGGGTAGGACTAGCGCGGAAGAGACC.

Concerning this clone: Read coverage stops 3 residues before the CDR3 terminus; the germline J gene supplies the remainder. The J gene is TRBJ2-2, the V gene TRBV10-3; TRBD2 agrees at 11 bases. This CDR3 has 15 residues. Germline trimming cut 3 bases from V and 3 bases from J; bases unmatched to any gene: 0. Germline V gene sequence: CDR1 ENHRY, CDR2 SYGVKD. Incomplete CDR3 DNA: TGTGCCATCAGTGAACTAGCGGGAGACACCGGGGAG. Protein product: CAISELAGDTGE. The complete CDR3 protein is CAISELAGDTGELFF.

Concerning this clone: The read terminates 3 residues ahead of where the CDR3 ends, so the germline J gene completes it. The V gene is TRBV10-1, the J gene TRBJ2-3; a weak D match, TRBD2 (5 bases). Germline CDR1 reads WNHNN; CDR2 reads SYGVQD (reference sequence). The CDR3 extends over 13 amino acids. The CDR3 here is CASSEGLDQPQYF. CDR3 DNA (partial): TGCGCCAGCAGTGAGGGACTGGACCAGCCG.

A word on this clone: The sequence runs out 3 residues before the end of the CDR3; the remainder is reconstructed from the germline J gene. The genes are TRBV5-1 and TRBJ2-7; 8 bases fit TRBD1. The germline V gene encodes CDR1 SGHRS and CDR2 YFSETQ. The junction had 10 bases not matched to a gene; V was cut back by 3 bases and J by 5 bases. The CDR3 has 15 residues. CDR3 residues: CASSSGGLGVHEQYF. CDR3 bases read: TGCGCCAGCAGCTCAGGGGGCCTTGGAGTCCACGAG.

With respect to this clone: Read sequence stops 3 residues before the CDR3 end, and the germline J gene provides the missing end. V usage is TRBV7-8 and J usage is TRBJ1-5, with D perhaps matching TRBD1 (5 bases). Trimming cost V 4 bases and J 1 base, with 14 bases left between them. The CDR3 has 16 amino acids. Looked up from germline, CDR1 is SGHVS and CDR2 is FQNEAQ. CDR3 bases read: TGTGCCAGCAGCTCTACGCCTACAGGAAGCAATCAGCCC. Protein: CASSSTPTGSNQP. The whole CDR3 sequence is CASSSTPTGSNQPQHF.

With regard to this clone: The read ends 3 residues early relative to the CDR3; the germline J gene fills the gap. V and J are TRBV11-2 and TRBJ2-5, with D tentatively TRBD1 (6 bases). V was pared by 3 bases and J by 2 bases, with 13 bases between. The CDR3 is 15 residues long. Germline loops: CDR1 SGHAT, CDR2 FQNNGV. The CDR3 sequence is CASSLGRGRQETQYF. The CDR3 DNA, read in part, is TGTGCCAGCAGCTTGGGCAGGGGAAGGCAAGAGACC.

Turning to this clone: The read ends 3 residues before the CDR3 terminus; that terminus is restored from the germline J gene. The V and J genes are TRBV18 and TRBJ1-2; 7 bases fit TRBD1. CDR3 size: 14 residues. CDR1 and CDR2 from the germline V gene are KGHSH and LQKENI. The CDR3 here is CASSQDRVINDYTF. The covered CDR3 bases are TGTGCCAGCTCACAAGACAGGGTTATCAATGAC.

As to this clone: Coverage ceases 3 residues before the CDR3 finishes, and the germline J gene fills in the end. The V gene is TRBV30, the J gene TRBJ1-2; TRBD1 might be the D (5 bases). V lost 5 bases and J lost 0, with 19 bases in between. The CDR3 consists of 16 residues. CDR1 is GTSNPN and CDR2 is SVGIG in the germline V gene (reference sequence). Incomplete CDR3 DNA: TGTGCCTGGCTGACGGACCTAAAAGGGGCTAACTATGGC. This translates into CAWLTDLKGANYG. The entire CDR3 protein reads CAWLTDLKGANYGYTF.

The CDR3 is CASSLAAGIVTGELFF. Partial CDR3 DNA: TGCGCCAGCAGCTTGGCCGCGGGGATTGTCACCGGGGAG. The chain uses TRBV5-1 and TRBJ2-2; possibly TRBD2 for D (6 bases). The sequence runs out 3 residues before the end of the CDR3; the remainder is reconstructed from the germline J gene. The germline gives CDR1 SGHRS, CDR2 YFSETQ. The CDR3 is made up of 16 amino acids. The germline V and J ends were trimmed by 0 bases and 4 bases, with 13 bases remaining between them.

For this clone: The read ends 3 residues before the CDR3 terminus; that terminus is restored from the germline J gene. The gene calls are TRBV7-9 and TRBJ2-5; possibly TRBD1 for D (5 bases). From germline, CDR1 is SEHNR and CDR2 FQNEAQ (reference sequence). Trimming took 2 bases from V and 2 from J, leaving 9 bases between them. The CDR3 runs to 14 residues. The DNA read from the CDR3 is TGTGCCAGCAGCTTATTAAGGGGTCAAGAGACC. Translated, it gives CASSLLRGQET. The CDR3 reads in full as CASSLLRGQETQYF.

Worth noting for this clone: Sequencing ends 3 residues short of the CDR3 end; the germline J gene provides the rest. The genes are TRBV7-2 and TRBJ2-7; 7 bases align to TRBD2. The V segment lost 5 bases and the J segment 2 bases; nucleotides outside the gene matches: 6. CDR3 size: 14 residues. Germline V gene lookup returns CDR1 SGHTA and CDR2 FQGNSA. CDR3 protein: CASSLSSGPYEQYF. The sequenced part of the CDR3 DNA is TGTGCCAGCAGCCTCTCTAGCGGACCCTACGAG.

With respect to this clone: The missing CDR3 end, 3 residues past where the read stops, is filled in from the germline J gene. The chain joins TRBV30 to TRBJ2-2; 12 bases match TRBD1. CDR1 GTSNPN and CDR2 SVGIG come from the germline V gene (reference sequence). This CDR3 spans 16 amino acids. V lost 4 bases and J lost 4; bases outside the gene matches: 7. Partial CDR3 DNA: TGTGCCTGGACCGGGACAGGGGGCGCAAGCACCGGGGAG. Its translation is CAWTGTGGASTGE. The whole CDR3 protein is CAWTGTGGASTGELFF.

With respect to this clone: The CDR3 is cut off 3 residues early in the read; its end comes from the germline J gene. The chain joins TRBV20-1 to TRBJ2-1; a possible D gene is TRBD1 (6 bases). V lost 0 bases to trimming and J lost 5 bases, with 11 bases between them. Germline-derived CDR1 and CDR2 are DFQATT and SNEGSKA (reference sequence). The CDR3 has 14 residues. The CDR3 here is CSARDGRGNNEQFF. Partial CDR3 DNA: TGCAGTGCTAGAGATGGCAGGGGAAACAATGAG.

The CDR3: CASSIEPWTSSYNEQFF. CDR3 DNA (partial): TGTGCCAGTAGTATAGAACCTTGGACTAGCTCCTACAATGAG. The chain recombines TRBV19 with TRBJ2-1, with TRBD2 matching over 7 bases. The CDR3 is cut off 3 residues early in the read; its end comes from the germline J gene. The CDR3 spans 17 residues. The germline gives CDR1 LNHDA, CDR2 SQIVND (reference sequence). The trim removed 0 bases at V and 0 bases at J, leaving 5 bases unmatched.

The sequenced CDR3 bases are TGTGCCTGGAGTAGGCGGGAGAGAGAGACC. The encoded protein is CAWSRRERET. The whole CDR3 sequence is CAWSRRERETQYF. The rearrangement links TRBV30 to TRBJ2-5, with 7 bases matching TRBD2. The CDR3 goes on 3 residues after the read ends, and that part is filled in from the germline J gene. CDR3 size: 13 residues. V lost 2 bases, J lost 4 bases, and 4 bases stayed unmatched. Germline values: CDR1 GTSNPN, CDR2 SVGIG (reference sequence).

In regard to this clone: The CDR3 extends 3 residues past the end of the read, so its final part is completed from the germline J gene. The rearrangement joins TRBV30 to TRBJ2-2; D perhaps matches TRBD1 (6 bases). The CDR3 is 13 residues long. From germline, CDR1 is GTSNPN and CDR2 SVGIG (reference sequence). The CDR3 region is CAWSTGPGEKLFF. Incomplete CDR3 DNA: TGTGCCTGGAGCACAGGGCCTGGTGAAAAG.

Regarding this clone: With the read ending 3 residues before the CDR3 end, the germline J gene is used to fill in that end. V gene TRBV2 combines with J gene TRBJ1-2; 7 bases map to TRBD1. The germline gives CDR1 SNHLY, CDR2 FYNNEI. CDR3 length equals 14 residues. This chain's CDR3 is CASSGDRTGRGYTF. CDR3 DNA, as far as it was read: TGTGCCAGCAGTGGGGACAGAACGGGGCGCGGC.

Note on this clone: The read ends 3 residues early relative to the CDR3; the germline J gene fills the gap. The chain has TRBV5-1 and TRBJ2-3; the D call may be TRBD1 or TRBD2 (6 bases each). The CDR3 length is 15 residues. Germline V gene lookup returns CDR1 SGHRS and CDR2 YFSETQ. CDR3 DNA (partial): TGCGCCAGCAGCTTGGAGGGCAGGGGAGGAGAGACG. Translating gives CASSLEGRGGET. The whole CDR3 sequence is CASSLEGRGGETQYF.